This T cell receptor (beta chain) was captured by sequencing in a study of patients and donors after allogeneic stem cell transplantation. This CDR3 has 14 amino acids. CDR1 is SNHLY, CDR2 FYNNEI, per germline. V was clipped by 6 bases and J by 4 bases, with 13 bases between them. TCRdb re-derived calls from the RT-PCR reads in MiXCR, one entry per CDR3 protein. The profile shows around 240,000 distinct CDR3 sequences, over 12% of them singletons. The source is a human donor who was either an allogeneic HSCT recipient or a stem cell or donor lymphocyte infusion donor (not recorded which). It is not recorded whose cells these are; they may come from a transplant donor. What was sequenced was blood, either unsorted or a sorted T cell fraction (not recorded which). J is TRBJ1-5 and V is TRBV2; D is perhaps TRBD1 (6 bases). The CDR3 is CASRSGTPNQPQHF. CDR3 DNA: TGTGCCAGCAGATCCGGGACACCTAATCAGCCCCAGCATTTT.